The clone carrying this TCR beta chain was counted many times. Its antigen is unidentified. J lost 9 bases, V lost 3 bases, and 3 bases had no gene match. CDR1 and CDR2 (germline): SGHRS, YFSETQ. The CDR3 has 11 amino acids. This sample stems from a study of T cells after yellow fever vaccination. Study-wide context: Preparation of fractions with low cell numbers was performed using SMART-Seq v4 Ultra Low Input.

Each CDR3 protein is one row after TCRdb ran MiXCR on the 5' RACE reads. The sample consists of 250,000 to 400,000 distinct CDR3 sequences, approximately 4.3% of them appearing once. General study findings and limits: A minor fraction of clonotypes spanned both CD4 and CD8 compartments. Once the booster was given, most primary-vaccination clones reappeared, at 95% to 98% for CD4 and 88% for CD8. On re-exposure, the response was weaker but peaked faster, at day 5 versus 15.

The rearrangement links TRBV5-1 to TRBJ2-7; 7 bases align to TRBD1. The material sequenced was PBMCs, taken 15 days after the yellow fever booster vaccination. The receptor was isolated from a man younger than 35 who received the YFV17D yellow fever vaccine. The chain's CDR3 is CASSSRDRQYF. CDR3 in DNA: TGCGCCAGCAGCTCAAGGGACAGGCAGTACTTC.